The 15 T cell receptor beta chains below come from one sample, sequenced in a study. Via MiXCR, TCRdb re-called the RT-PCR reads, giving one row per CDR3 protein. The sample lists about 680,000 distinct CDR3 sequences; around 14% were seen once. Material for sequencing was memory CD4+ T cells from blood. The receptors stem from a female donor in good health, serving as a healthy control.

This clonotype was seen a few times. This chain links TRBV5-6 with TRBJ2-5; D tentatively fits TRBD1 or TRBD2 (5 bases each). Germline V CDR1 and CDR2: SGHDT, YYEEEE. Trimming pared 1 base from V and 2 bases from J, leaving 12 bases between. The CDR3 has 15 amino acids. The chain's CDR3 is CASSLKGDHQETQYF. The CDR3, as DNA: TGTGCCAGCAGCTTGAAAGGGGACCATCAAGAGACCCAGTACTTC.

The chain carries TRBV3-1 and TRBJ1-5; D ambiguous. V was trimmed by 2 bases and J by 5 bases, leaving 7 bases between them. The CDR3 extends over 13 amino acids. Looked up from germline, CDR1 is LGHDT and CDR2 is YNNKEL (reference sequence). As DNA, the CDR3 is TGTGCCAGCAGCCAAATGGTGGATCAGCCCCAGCATTTT. Translation gives CASSQMVDQPQHF.

The V gene is TRBV2, the J gene TRBJ1-1, with a weak D call TRBD1 (5 bases). V gave up 8 bases and J gave up 1 base, with 11 bases separating them. In germline, CDR1 is SNHLY, CDR2 FYNNEI. CDR3 length: 13 residues. CDR3 region: CASVRDRNTEAFF. CDR3 bases: TGTGCCAGCGTAAGGGACCGGAACACTGAAGCTTTCTTT.

The chain carries TRBV6-5 and TRBJ2-7; 7 nucleotides align to TRBD1. This CDR3 spans 12 amino acids. Germline CDR1 reads MNHEY; CDR2 reads SVGAGI. V was pared by 6 bases and J by 6 bases, with 5 bases of the junction left unmatched. The CDR3 DNA reads TGTGCCAGCAGACAGGGGTTTGGCGAGCAGTACTTC. Translating it yields CASRQGFGEQYF.

At least ten counts were recorded for this clonotype. The V call is TRBV29-1, the J call TRBJ1-2; no clear D gene. CDR1 and CDR2 from the germline V gene are SQVTM and ANQGSEA. The germline V and J ends were trimmed by 2 bases and 4 bases, with 11 bases remaining between them. The CDR3 runs to 13 residues. The CDR3 nucleotides are TGCAGCGTTGAACCCCTGGCGAGCTATGGCTACACCTTC. Translation gives CSVEPLASYGYTF.

The chain employs TRBV20-1 and TRBJ2-5, with D possibly matching TRBD1 (5 bases). Deletions cut 6 bases from V and 4 bases from J, with 9 bases between. The germline gives CDR1 DFQATT, CDR2 SNEGSKA (reference sequence). The CDR3 is 11 residues long. The CDR3 loop is CSARTLETQYF. CDR3 nucleotides: TGCAGTGCGCGGACACTAGAGACCCAGTACTTC.

The CDR3 protein is CASSLDRLYNEQFF. CDR3 coding DNA: TGTGCCAGCAGTCTTGACAGATTATACAATGAGCAGTTCTTC. This sequence joins TRBV27 and TRBJ2-1; weak D call: TRBD1 (5 bases). V was shortened by 5 bases and J by 4 bases, with 12 bases between the two germline ends. Germline values: CDR1 MNHEY, CDR2 SMNVEV (reference sequence). The CDR3 has 14 amino acids.

This clonotype was counted a few times. The CDR3 nucleotides read TGCGCCAGCAGCCAAGAATTAGACTACACAGATACGCAGTATTTT. Translation gives CASSQELDYTDTQYF. The genes are TRBV4-1 and TRBJ2-3; the D gene is possibly TRBD2 (5 bases). The CDR3 is made up of 15 amino acids. V lost 0 bases, J lost 2 bases, and 9 bases lay in between. CDR1 is MGHRA and CDR2 is YSYEKL in the germline V gene.

The chain carries TRBV6-6 and TRBJ1-1; the D gene is possibly TRBD1 (5 bases). V was trimmed by 2 bases and J by 4 bases, leaving 11 bases between them. This CDR3 region has 14 residues. CDR1 is MNHNY, CDR2 SVGAGI, per germline (reference sequence). CDR3 DNA sequence: TGTGCCAGCAGTTACCCGGGGGGTGTCACTGAAGCTTTCTTT. Protein product: CASSYPGGVTEAFF.

The V and J genes are TRBV15 and TRBJ2-1; perhaps TRBD1 as D (6 bases). In germline, CDR1 is LNHNV, CDR2 YYDKDF (reference sequence). Trimming left V 0 bases short and J 6 bases short, with 9 bases between. The CDR3 totals 14 residues. Here the CDR3 reads CATSRDKDSNEQFF. The CDR3 DNA reads as TGTGCCACCAGCAGAGACAAGGACAGCAATGAGCAGTTCTTC.

The chain joins TRBV29-1 to TRBJ2-7; D is perhaps TRBD1 (6 bases). This CDR3 region has 14 residues. Trimming left V 5 bases short and J 6 bases short, with 20 bases between. CDR1 SQVTM and CDR2 ANQGSEA come from the germline V gene. The CDR3 nucleotides are TGCAGCGTTCCTTCAGGGGATGGAAGGGGCGAGCAGTACTTC. Amino acid sequence: CSVPSGDGRGEQYF.

The sample holds many counts of this clonotype. The chain's CDR3 is CASSSDGTSYSYEQYF. The CDR3 DNA sequence: TGCGCCAGCAGCTCGGACGGGACTAGCTATAGCTACGAGCAGTACTTC. This chain links TRBV5-1 with TRBJ2-7, with 9 bases identical to TRBD2. Germline loops: CDR1 SGHRS, CDR2 YFSETQ. CDR3 length equals 16 residues. V was clipped by 3 bases and J by 3 bases; unmatched bases: 10.

Ten or more counts support this clonotype. The V call is TRBV10-3, the J call TRBJ2-1, with 13 bases lining up with TRBD2. Germline assignment: CDR1 ENHRY and CDR2 SYGVKD. Trimming removed 8 bases from V and 2 bases from J; junction bases left unmatched: 6. The CDR3 consists of 16 residues. The CDR3 sequence: CAISGTSGEAYNEQFF. DNA for the CDR3: TGTGCCATCTCCGGGACTAGCGGGGAGGCCTACAATGAGCAGTTCTTC.

The gene calls are TRBV20-1 and TRBJ2-7, with TRBD1 matching 10 bases. V shed 0 bases, J shed 6 bases, and the junction held 5 bases outside the gene matches. The CDR3 is 14 residues long. Germline V lookup: CDR1 DFQATT, CDR2 SNEGSKA (reference sequence). As DNA, the CDR3 is TGCAGTGCTAGAGACCCGACAGGGGGCGGCGAGCAGTACTTC. Protein: CSARDPTGGGEQYF.

The chain is built from TRBV20-1 and TRBJ2-2; tentatively, D is TRBD1 or TRBD2 (7 bases each). The V gene lost 3 bases and the J gene lost 5 bases, with 13 bases spanning the gap. Germline loops: CDR1 DFQATT, CDR2 SNEGSKA (reference sequence). CDR3 length: 14 amino acids. The DNA of the CDR3 is TGCAGTGCTAGGGGAGGGGGCGAGACCGGGGAGCTGTTTTTT. Amino acid sequence: CSARGGGETGELFF.